This entry concerns a single T cell receptor beta chain. Antigen: not known. Regarding time point: week 23, last vaccination. A single vaccine dose contained 300 ug of mutant IDH1 20-mer peptide, and topical imiquimod was used with it. These data originate in a study of a mutant IDH1 vaccine in newly diagnosed glioma. The overall study: The start of vaccination came 4-6 weeks after radiotherapy alone, or with temozolomide cycles. Therapy received beforehand was radiotherapy, temozolomide, or both, with most patients given both. Study-wide points: Of the patients, 85% to 95% had vaccine-induced immune responses.

The method was immunoSEQ multiplex PCR; TCRdb's version includes in-frame clones alone and lacks a portion of them. The sample lists roughly 28,000 clones, 80% seen once, with less than 9.5% in the top ten. The TCR comes from a woman aged 18-29 years with glioma. The sequencing here drew on PBMCs, taken from a glioma patient whose treatment included an IDH1 peptide vaccine.

CDR3 sequence reads: CASSAGGGAAGGLRHEQYF. In nucleotides, the CDR3 is TGTGCCAGCAGCGCAGGGGGCGGGGCGGCGGGAGGGCTTCGCCACGAGCAGTACTTC. This chain connects TRBV9 to TRBJ2-7; possible D gene TRBD2, 9 bases. Germline loops: CDR1 SGDLS, CDR2 YYNGEE. There are 19 residues in the CDR3. V was shortened by 3 bases and J by 5 bases, with 30 bases between the two germline ends.